This T cell receptor beta chain was found in a study of graft-versus-host responses after intestinal transplantation (dated by TCRdb to 2020 to 2023). About the study as a whole: Multivisceral, liver-intestinal, or isolated intestinal transplants were received by the recipients. A peak of at least 4% donor T cells among recipient peripheral blood mononuclear cells was the definition used for donor T cell macrochimerism. All recipients received anti-thymocyte globulin induction followed by maintenance tacrolimus and steroids for around three years. After intestinal transplantation, graft-versus-host and host-versus-graft alloreactive T cell clones were followed in the graft, circulation and bone marrow using bulk TCR-beta CDR3 sequencing. Alloreactive clones were identified by sequencing pre-transplant mixed lymphocyte reaction products and comparing these products with unstimulated pre-transplant donor and recipient T cells. The cohort enrolled about two dozen intestinal transplant recipients, one of whom was a retransplant, and 3 patients without pretransplant specimens were excluded. Rather than going through the commercial service, samples from three later patients were sequenced in-house on an Illumina MiSeq and processed with MiXCR.

Overall study results and their limits: High GvH to HvG T cell clonal ratios were observed in the allografts of patients with donor T cell macrochimerism. The relatively low number and heterogeneity of intestinal transplant patients limited the conclusions. GvH clones were detected in recipient bone marrow, and some appeared earlier in ileal mucosa or blood, consistent with an intestinal mucosal origin. Early after transplant, declines in HvG clones were associated with peak levels of circulating GvH clones.

Library generation was performed with the immunoSEQ multiplex PCR assay. For most patients, genomic DNA was isolated using the Qiagen DNeasy Blood and Tissue Kit and was shipped frozen to Adaptive Biotechnologies for TCR sequencing. Adaptive Biotechnologies carried out high-throughput TCR-beta CDR3 sequencing of genomic DNA for most patients. The published analysis was carried out like this. TCR sequencing data were retrieved from Adaptive's ImmunoSEQ software for about 17 patients, whereas a few other patients were processed with MiXCR and VDJtools. CD4 versus CD8 sorting errors were corrected by removing sequences found in both subsets at a frequency ratio below 5:1. Because the origin of CDR3 nucleotide sequences shared between donor and recipient could not be assigned, those sequences were removed. At least 2-fold expansion over unstimulated cells and a minimum CFSE-low frequency of 0.002% (template counts) or 0.001% (read counts) were required for clones to be classified as alloreactive. A clone was considered mappable if detected in the sequenced pre-transplant spleen, lymph node, or MLR CFSE-low populations of the donor or recipient. The cumulative frequency of alloreactive clones was calculated as a percentage of all sequences, weighted by copy number. TCRdb obtained this table from immuneACCESS and retained in-frame rearrangements with V and J assigned. These tables miss some clones; where compared with another copy, unresolved V genes account for less than half of the shortfall, and the remainder is unexplained. D and trimming come from the DNA, and the V and J calls and clone size come from that table. The table for this sample lists over 80,000 clones; around 92% of them were counted only once. Roughly 0.17% of the sample comes from the top ten.

Spanning cysteine to phenylalanine, the CDR3 consists of 16 amino acids. Of all the DNA, just the CDR3 is kept, 48 bases in frame from base 1. Reading the germline V gene gives CDR1 KGHSH and CDR2 LQKENI. Unmatched junction bases come to 9, with V trimmed by 3 bases and J by 3 bases. The time point label on this specimen signifies: cells obtained before transplantation from donor or recipient. CD3+CD4+ and CD3+CD8+ populations were FACS-sorted from unstimulated pre-transplant donor and recipient cells taken from spleen or lymph nodes. This clone was recorded a few times. Its recognized antigen is unknown. No qualities accompany the bases; no much larger clone lies one base away.

Sequenced material: unstimulated CD4+ T cells sorted from spleen or lymph node cells, taken before transplant. This sequence was found in a human donor who was the organ donor for an intestinal transplant. The chain is assembled from TRBV18 and TRBJ1-2, with 8 bases matching TRBD1. The nucleotide sequence reads TGTGCCAGCTCACCCACTCTGGCAGGGGGCGACTATGGCTACACCTTC. Its translation reads: CASSPTLAGGDYGYTF.